This entry lists 32 T cell receptor beta chains sequenced from one sample in a study of CD8 T cells in ankylosing spondylitis. Study conclusions and caveats: Typical of ankylosing spondylitis blood, it appeared, was a TCR beta motif of roughly eight highly homologous variants.

One entry per CDR3 protein results from TCRdb running MiXCR on the 5' RACE reads. The sample lists roughly 90,000 distinct CDR3 sequences; around 8.5% were seen once. Antigens for these TCRs are unknown. The sequenced sample consisted of blood, either unsorted or a sorted T cell fraction (not recorded which). The receptors derive from a male donor with ankylosing spondylitis.

There are many counts of this clonotype. V is TRBV27 and J is TRBJ2-5; 14 positions agree with TRBD2. V shed 4 bases and J 4 bases; nucleotides not matched to a gene: 2. The CDR3 runs to 15 residues. Germline CDR1 MNHEY, CDR2 SMNVEV (reference sequence). The DNA of the CDR3 is TGTGCCAGCAGTTCAGGGACTAGCGGGAGAGAGACCCAGTACTTC. Translated: CASSSGTSGRETQYF.

The V gene is TRBV11-2, the J gene TRBJ2-3, with D possibly TRBD2 on 6 matching bases. V shed 4 bases and J shed 0 bases, with 11 bases lying between them. The germline V gene encodes CDR1 SGHAT and CDR2 FQNNGV. The CDR3 contains 15 residues. CDR3: CASSWDSPSTDTQYF. The CDR3 DNA sequence: TGTGCCAGCAGCTGGGACTCACCTAGCACAGATACGCAGTATTTT.

This clonotype was recorded many times. The chain combines TRBV13 with TRBJ1-1; the D is unclear. The germline V and J ends were trimmed by 3 bases and 0 bases, with 8 bases remaining between them. The CDR3 is made up of 14 amino acids. From germline, CDR1 is PRHDT and CDR2 FYEKMQ (reference sequence). CDR3 DNA sequence: TGTGCCAGCAGCTTCGGACGGTTGAACACTGAAGCTTTCTTT. Amino acid sequence: CASSFGRLNTEAFF.

This clonotype has a handful of counts. V gene TRBV19 combines with J gene TRBJ2-3; 8 bases are shared with TRBD1. Germline V gene data show CDR1 as LNHDA and CDR2 as SQIVND (reference sequence). This CDR3 is built from 15 residues. Trimming at V came to 3 bases and at J to 4 bases, leaving 6 bases not matched to a gene. Here the CDR3 reads CASSMGQEVSDTQYF. The CDR3 DNA sequence: TGTGCCAGTAGTATGGGACAGGAGGTCTCAGATACGCAGTATTTT. Based on the CDR3 plus reference TRBV19 and TRBJ2-3, the full variable domain is DGGITQSPKYLFRKEGQNVTLSCEQNLNHDAMYWYRQDPGQGLRLIYYSQIVNDFQKGDIAEGYSVSREKKESFPLTVTSAQKNPTAFYLCASSMGQEVSDTQYFGPGTRLTVL.

This clonotype has at least ten counts. The chain has TRBV27 and TRBJ2-3, with 9 nucleotides matching TRBD1. CDR1 and CDR2 from the germline V gene are MNHEY and SMNVEV (reference sequence). CDR3 length: 16 amino acids. V shed 2 bases, J shed 1 base, and the junction held 4 bases outside the gene matches. CDR3 sequence reads: CASSLGTGWGTDTQYF. The CDR3 nucleotides are TGTGCCAGCAGTTTAGGGACAGGGTGGGGCACAGATACGCAGTATTTT.

This clonotype appeared many times. The chain combines TRBV6-1 with TRBJ2-7; D might be TRBD1 (5 bases). There are 15 residues in the CDR3. V shed 2 bases and J shed 3 bases, with 14 bases lying between them. The germline gives CDR1 MNHNS, CDR2 SASEGT. This CDR3 is CASSEFGRVGYEQYV. The CDR3, as DNA: TGTGCCAGCAGTGAATTCGGCAGGGTGGGCTACGAGCAGTACGTC.

V is TRBV7-9 and J is TRBJ1-1; no firm D call. Trimming pared 3 bases from V and 7 bases from J, leaving 9 bases between. The CDR3 consists of 12 residues. Germline V gene sequence: CDR1 SEHNR, CDR2 FQNEAQ (reference sequence). The CDR3 coding sequence is TGTGCCAGCAGCTTTACCGGGTTTGAAGCTTTCTTT. Translating it yields CASSFTGFEAFF.

The chain joins TRBV2 to TRBJ1-5; D is undetermined. Deletions cut 1 base from V and 0 bases from J, with 7 bases between. Germline values: CDR1 SNHLY, CDR2 FYNNEI. This CDR3 is 15 amino acids long. The CDR3 DNA follows: TGTGCCAGCAGTGAAGGGCAGTATAGCAATCAGCCCCAGCATTTT. Translated, it gives CASSEGQYSNQPQHF.

CDR3 nucleotides: TGCAGTGCTAGAGAGCGGGGGTGGGAAAACACTGAAGCTTTCTTT. Its translation is CSARERGWENTEAFF. The chain has TRBV20-1 and TRBJ1-1; the D gene is possibly TRBD1 (5 bases). Trimming shortened V by 0 bases and J by 2 bases, and 13 bases separated the two germline ends. There are 15 residues in the CDR3. Germline CDR1 and CDR2: DFQATT and SNEGSKA (reference sequence).

The gene calls are TRBV25-1 and TRBJ2-1, with 7 bases that match TRBD1. Trimming cost V 4 bases and J 4 bases; bases outside gene matches: 10. The CDR3 has 16 amino acids. The V gene's germline CDR1 is MGHDK and CDR2 SYGVNS. The CDR3 protein is CASSGLDRPYYNEQFF. CDR3 in DNA: TGTGCCAGCAGTGGACTGGACAGGCCCTATTACAATGAGCAGTTCTTC.

The chain has TRBV27 and TRBJ2-3; D not resolved. The CDR3 runs 14 residues. Trimming left V 3 bases short and J 2 bases short, with 9 bases between. From germline, CDR1 is MNHEY and CDR2 SMNVEV (reference sequence). CDR3 residues: CASSLDRSTDTQYF. The DNA for the CDR3 is TGTGCCAGCAGTTTGGACCGATCCACAGATACGCAGTATTTT.

V usage is TRBV12-3 or TRBV12-4 and J usage is TRBJ1-2; D is perhaps TRBD1 (5 bases). The CDR3 extends over 17 amino acids. Trimming removed 7 bases from V and 8 bases from J, with 29 bases in between. The DNA of the CDR3 is TGTGCCAGCAACCTCGGGGGGGAGGCCCATTCGCTTCGAGGCTACACCTTC. Protein: CASNLGGEAHSLRGYTF.

This clonotype showed up many times. V usage is TRBV15 and J usage is TRBJ1-2; 9 bases align to TRBD1. Germline CDR1 is LNHNV and CDR2 is YYDKDF (reference sequence). The CDR3 spans 16 residues. The V and J ends lost 0 bases and 4 bases, in that order; junction bases with no gene match: 6. The CDR3 region is CATSRDRQGESYGYTF. Here the CDR3 DNA reads TGTGCCACCAGCAGAGACCGACAGGGGGAAAGCTATGGCTACACCTTC.

This clonotype was detected a few times. The chain has TRBV15 and TRBJ2-7; D ambiguous. The CDR3 spans 15 residues. Germline assignment: CDR1 LNHNV and CDR2 YYDKDF (reference sequence). V dropped 3 bases and J dropped 5 bases, with 17 bases sitting between them. The CDR3 region has the DNA TGTGCCACCAGCAGCTTAGAGCTAGGTCCGGACGAGCAGTACTTC. Translating gives CATSSLELGPDEQYF.

The sample holds many counts of this clonotype. This chain's CDR3 is CASAQGGVYNEQFF. The DNA for the CDR3 is TGTGCCAGCGCTCAGGGGGGGGTCTACAATGAGCAGTTCTTC. The gene calls are TRBV25-1 and TRBJ2-1; the D call may be TRBD1 or TRBD2 (7 bases each). CDR1 is MGHDK, CDR2 SYGVNS, per germline. The CDR3 totals 14 residues. Trimming removed 8 bases at V and 3 bases at J, with 14 bases between.

This clonotype occurred many times. This chain connects TRBV3-1 to TRBJ1-1, with no clear D. Trimming shortened V by 4 bases and J by 0 bases, and 12 bases separated the two germline ends. CDR1 is LGHDT, CDR2 YNNKEL, per germline (reference sequence). CDR3 length: 15 residues. The CDR3 region has the DNA TGTGCCAGCAGCCTCGATCATCCGCTGAACACTGAAGCTTTCTTT. Translation: CASSLDHPLNTEAFF.

This clonotype was seen a handful of times. The chain links TRBV7-9 to TRBJ2-1, with D unresolved. This CDR3 comprises 13 residues. Germline CDR1 SEHNR, CDR2 FQNEAQ (reference sequence). Trimming pared 4 bases from V and 8 bases from J, leaving 12 bases between. This chain's CDR3 is CASSSPVWDEQFF. The CDR3 coding sequence is TGTGCCAGCAGCTCCCCCGTGTGGGATGAGCAGTTCTTC.

The sample holds many counts of this clonotype. The rearrangement links TRBV5-5 to TRBJ2-7, with no clear D. Trimming took 2 bases from V and 6 from J, leaving 6 bases between them. The CDR3 is 11 residues long. Germline CDR1 and CDR2: SGHKS and YYEKEE (reference sequence). Here the CDR3 reads CASSLIAEQYF. The CDR3 DNA reads as TGTGCCAGCAGCTTAATTGCCGAGCAGTACTTC.

In this sample, this clonotype turned up a few times. The chain links TRBV3-1 to TRBJ2-1, with TRBD2 identical over 7 bases. Germline-derived CDR1 and CDR2 are LGHDT and YNNKEL (reference sequence). CDR3 size: 18 residues. Trimming cost V 4 bases and J 4 bases; bases outside gene matches: 16. The CDR3 nucleotides are TGTGCCAGCAGCCTGCGTTCGGTACGCGGGAGTGGGTACAATGAGCAGTTCTTC. Its translation is CASSLRSVRGSGYNEQFF.

This clonotype has only a few counts. V usage is TRBV27 and J usage is TRBJ2-3, with 9 bases aligning to TRBD2. The CDR3 is 16 amino acids. CDR1 is MNHEY, CDR2 SMNVEV, per germline (reference sequence). Trimming cost V 1 base and J 7 bases; bases outside gene matches: 9. The CDR3 bases are TGTGCCAGCAGTTTATGGGCTAGCGGGGTCGTGCATACGCAGTATTTT. Translated, it gives CASSLWASGVVHTQYF.

This clonotype was seen a handful of times. The chain has TRBV7-9 and TRBJ2-4; 7 bases map to TRBD2. The CDR3 covers 15 residues. CDR1 SEHNR and CDR2 FQNEAQ come from the germline V gene (reference sequence). With V trimmed by 5 bases and J by 9 bases, 13 bases remained unmatched. CDR3 sequence reads: CASSRGVAAKGIQYF. CDR3 in DNA: TGTGCCAGCAGCCGGGGGGTAGCGGCAAAGGGCATTCAGTACTTC.

Many counts were recorded for this clonotype. The chain uses TRBV29-1 and TRBJ2-1; TRBD2 aligns across 11 bases. The germline CDR1 and CDR2 sequences are SQVTM and ANQGSEA. The V gene end was trimmed by 0 bases and the J gene end by 10 bases; junction bases not matched to a gene: 17. This CDR3 spans 18 amino acids. The CDR3 protein is CSVEDSEGSGRAPGEQFF. The CDR3 region has the DNA TGCAGCGTTGAAGATTCGGAGGGTAGCGGGAGGGCCCCGGGGGAGCAGTTCTTC.

This clonotype is a singleton in its sample. The chain carries TRBV5-4 and TRBJ1-1, with 8 positions matching TRBD1. Losses at the gene ends were 0 bases for V and 0 bases for J; bases not matched to a gene: 1. The CDR3 has 15 amino acids. The germline V gene has CDR1 SGHNT and CDR2 YYREEE (reference sequence). Here the CDR3 DNA reads TGTGCCAGCAGCTTGGAACAGGGGGTGAACACTGAAGCTTTCTTT. Residues: CASSLEQGVNTEAFF.

This clonotype was observed many times. This sequence joins TRBV6-1 and TRBJ1-1, with D uncertain. The V end was cut by 2 bases, the J end by 1 base, with 8 bases between. Germline V gene lookup returns CDR1 MNHNS and CDR2 SASEGT. The CDR3 extends over 14 amino acids. Written as DNA, the CDR3 is TGTGCCAGCAGTGAACAGGCAGAGAACACTGAAGCTTTCTTT. This codes for CASSEQAENTEAFF.

This clonotype was recorded at least ten times. V and J are TRBV3-1 and TRBJ2-7, with D perhaps matching TRBD1 (6 bases). Germline CDR1 reads LGHDT; CDR2 reads YNNKEL (reference sequence). Between the trimmed V and J ends, which lost 0 bases and 3 bases, there was a span of 12 bases. CDR3 length: 15 amino acids. The CDR3 spells CASSQDLRGSYEQYF. As DNA, the CDR3 is TGTGCCAGCAGCCAAGATCTCAGGGGAAGCTACGAGCAGTACTTC.

This chain joins TRBV9 and TRBJ1-2; 7 nucleotides line up with TRBD1. The V and J ends lost 4 bases and 6 bases, in that order; junction bases with no gene match: 6. CDR1 and CDR2 (germline): SGDLS, YYNGEE. This CDR3 comprises 13 residues. The CDR3 loop is CASSTGQADGYTF. Written as DNA, the CDR3 is TGTGCCAGCAGCACAGGACAGGCGGATGGCTACACCTTC.

This clonotype has a handful of counts. This chain connects TRBV7-9 to TRBJ2-2; D uncertain. This CDR3 comprises 14 residues. V dropped 0 bases and J dropped 6 bases, with 8 bases sitting between them. CDR1 SEHNR and CDR2 FQNEAQ come from the germline V gene (reference sequence). The DNA for the CDR3 is TGTGCCAGCAGCTTAGCGTGGAGCGCCGGGGAGCTGTTTTTT. Translation gives CASSLAWSAGELFF.

This clonotype was counted many times. In DNA form, the CDR3 reads TGTGCCAGCAGTTACTCGAATCCTAGCGGGAGGGTGGACGGGGAGCTGTTTTTT. Its protein product is CASSYSNPSGRVDGELFF. The genes are TRBV6-5 and TRBJ2-2; TRBD2 aligns across 12 bases. This CDR3 has 18 amino acids. Per the germline V gene, CDR1 is MNHEY and CDR2 is SVGAGI. After removal of 0 bases from V and 7 bases from J, the junction contained 9 bases not matched to a gene.

The rearrangement joins TRBV28 to TRBJ2-5, with D possibly being TRBD2 (6 bases). The CDR3 extends over 16 amino acids. Between the trimmed V and J ends, which lost 2 bases and 5 bases, there was a span of 18 bases. Germline values: CDR1 MDHEN, CDR2 SYDVKM. The CDR3 region is CASSLGGSGDSETQYF. Written as DNA, the CDR3 is TGTGCCAGCAGTTTAGGAGGTAGCGGAGACTCCGAGACCCAGTACTTC.

This clonotype was seen only a few times. The chain joins TRBV20-1 to TRBJ2-1, with D possibly being TRBD2 (6 bases). CDR3 size: 13 residues. Germline CDR1 reads DFQATT; CDR2 reads SNEGSKA (reference sequence). CDR3 in DNA: TGCAGGGGAGGCCCACAGATAGGCAATGAGCAGTTCTTC. Its translation is CRGGPQIGNEQFF.

This clonotype showed up just a few times. DNA for the CDR3: TGTGCCAGCACACCGACTAGCGGCTATAGCACAGATACGCAGTATTTT. Protein product: CASTPTSGYSTDTQYF. This chain links TRBV12-3 or TRBV12-4 with TRBJ2-3; TRBD2 matches 9 bases. After removal of 7 bases from V and 0 bases from J, the junction contained 8 bases not matched to a gene. This CDR3 has 16 amino acids.

This clonotype was counted many times. The J gene is TRBJ2-2, the V gene TRBV7-9; 10 bases agree with TRBD1. This CDR3 comprises 16 residues. The junction had 7 bases not matched to a gene; V was cut back by 5 bases and J by 4 bases. Germline lookup yields CDR1 SEHNR and CDR2 FQNEAQ (reference sequence). The CDR3 loop reads CASSDLGTGVTGELFF. CDR3 nucleotides: TGTGCCAGCAGCGACTTGGGGACAGGGGTCACCGGGGAGCTGTTTTTT.